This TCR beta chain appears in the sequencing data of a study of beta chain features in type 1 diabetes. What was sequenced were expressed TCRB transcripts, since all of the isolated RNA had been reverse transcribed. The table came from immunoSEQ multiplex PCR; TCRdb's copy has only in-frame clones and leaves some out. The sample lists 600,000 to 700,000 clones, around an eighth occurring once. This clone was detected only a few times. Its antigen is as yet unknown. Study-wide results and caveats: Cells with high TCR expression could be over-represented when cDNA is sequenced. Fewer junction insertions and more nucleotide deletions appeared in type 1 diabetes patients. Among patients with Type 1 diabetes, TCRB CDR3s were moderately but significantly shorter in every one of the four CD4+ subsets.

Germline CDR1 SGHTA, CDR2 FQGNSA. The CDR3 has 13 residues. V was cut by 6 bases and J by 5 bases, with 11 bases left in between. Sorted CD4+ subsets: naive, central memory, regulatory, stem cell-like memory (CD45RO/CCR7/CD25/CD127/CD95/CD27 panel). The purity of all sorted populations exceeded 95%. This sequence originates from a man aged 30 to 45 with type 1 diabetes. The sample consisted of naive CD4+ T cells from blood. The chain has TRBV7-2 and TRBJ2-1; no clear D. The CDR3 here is CASRPPANNEQFF. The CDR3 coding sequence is TGTGCCAGCAGACCCCCAGCGAACAATGAGCAGTTCTTC.